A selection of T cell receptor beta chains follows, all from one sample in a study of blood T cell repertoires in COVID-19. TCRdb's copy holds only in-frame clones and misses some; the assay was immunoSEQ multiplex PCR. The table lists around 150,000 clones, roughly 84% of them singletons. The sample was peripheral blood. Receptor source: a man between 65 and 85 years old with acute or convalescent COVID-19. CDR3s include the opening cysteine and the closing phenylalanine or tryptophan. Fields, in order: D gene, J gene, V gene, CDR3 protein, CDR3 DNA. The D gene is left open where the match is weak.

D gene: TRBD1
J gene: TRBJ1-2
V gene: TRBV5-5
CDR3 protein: CASSLTGGEGYGYTF
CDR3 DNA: TGTGCCAGCAGCTTAACAGGGGGCGAGGGCTATGGCTACACCTTC

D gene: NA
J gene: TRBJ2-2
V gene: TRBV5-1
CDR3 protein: CASNEANPNTGELFF
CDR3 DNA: TGCGCCAGCAACGAGGCTAATCCGAACACCGGGGAGCTGTTTTTT

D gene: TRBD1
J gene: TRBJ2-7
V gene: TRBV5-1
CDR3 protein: CASSLRTGRSYEQYF
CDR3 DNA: TGCGCCAGCAGCTTGAGGACAGGGAGATCGTACGAGCAGTACTTC

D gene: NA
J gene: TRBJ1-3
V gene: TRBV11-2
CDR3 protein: CASSQGFSSGNTIYF
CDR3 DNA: TGTGCCAGCAGCCAGGGTTTTAGCTCTGGAAACACCATATATTTT

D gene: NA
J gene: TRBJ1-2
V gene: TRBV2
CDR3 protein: CASSVEGLPYGYTF
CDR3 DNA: TGTGCCAGCAGTGTAGAGGGCTTGCCCTATGGCTACACCTTC

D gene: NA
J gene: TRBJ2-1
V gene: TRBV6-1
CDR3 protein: CASSESGNNEQFF
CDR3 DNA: TGTGCCAGCAGTGAATCCGGGAACAATGAGCAGTTCTTC

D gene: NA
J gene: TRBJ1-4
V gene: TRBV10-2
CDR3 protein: CASSTNLQGGEKLFF
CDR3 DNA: TGCGCCAGCAGCACCAATCTACAGGGTGGCGAAAAACTGTTTTTT

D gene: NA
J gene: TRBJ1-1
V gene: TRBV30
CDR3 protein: CAWSAVGPGTEAFF
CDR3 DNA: TGTGCCTGGAGCGCCGTTGGCCCGGGGACTGAAGCTTTCTTT

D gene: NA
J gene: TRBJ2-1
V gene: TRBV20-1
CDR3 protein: CSASVWASHNEQFF
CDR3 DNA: TGCAGTGCTAGTGTTTGGGCTAGCCACAATGAGCAGTTCTTC

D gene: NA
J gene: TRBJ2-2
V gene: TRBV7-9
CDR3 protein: CASRGLPLTGELFF
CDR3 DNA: TGTGCCAGCAGGGGGCTACCTCTGACCGGGGAGCTGTTTTTT

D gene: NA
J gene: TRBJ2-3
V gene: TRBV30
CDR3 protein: CAWSHTDTQYF
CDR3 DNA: TGTGCCTGGAGTCACACAGATACGCAGTATTTT